These 10 T cell receptor beta chains came from one sample sequenced in a study of graft-versus-host responses after intestinal transplantation. Assay: immunoSEQ multiplex PCR; the TCRdb copy retains only in-frame clones and omits some. The sample consists of 13,000 to 15,000 clones, around two fifths of them appearing once. The source material was alloreactive CD4+ T cells from a mixed lymphocyte reaction culture, sampled before intestinal transplant. Subset described: CFSE-low proliferating T cells sorted from roughly 6-day pre-transplant mixed lymphocyte reaction (GvH or HvG direction). These receptors originate from a human patient who received an intestinal transplant.

CDR3 amino acids: CASSLSGSPLHF. DNA for the CDR3: TGTGCCAGCAGCCTTTCCGGTTCACCCCTCCACTTT. V usage is TRBV7-2 and J usage is TRBJ1-6, with D hard to call. V dropped 5 bases and J dropped 9 bases, with 8 bases sitting between them. CDR3 length equals 12 residues. The germline V gene has CDR1 SGHTA and CDR2 FQGNSA.

The chain combines TRBV11-2 with TRBJ2-7; TRBD2 matches 8 bases. CDR1 is SGHAT, CDR2 FQNNGV, per germline. With V trimmed by 1 base and J by 2 bases, 1 base remained unmatched. The CDR3 is 14 residues long. The CDR3 here is CASSLAGGAYEQYF. The CDR3 DNA reads as TGTGCCAGCAGCTTAGCGGGGGGGGCCTACGAGCAGTACTTC.

This clone was seen a few times. The chain carries TRBV4-3 and TRBJ2-1; D is perhaps TRBD2 (6 bases). Germline V gene sequence: CDR1 LGHNA, CDR2 YSLEER. V dropped 1 base and J dropped 4 bases, with 20 bases sitting between them. There are 18 residues in the CDR3. In DNA, the CDR3 is TGCGCCAGCAGCCAAGGTCGCATCCCGAGCGGGTATTACAATGAGCAGTTCTTC. The encoded protein is CASSQGRIPSGYYNEQFF.

A few counts support this clone. The chain recombines TRBV7-2 with TRBJ2-3; 10 bases are shared with TRBD2. The germline gives CDR1 SGHTA, CDR2 FQGNSA. The ends lost 5 bases at V and 4 bases at J; junction bases unmatched: 9. The CDR3 has 16 residues. CDR3 in DNA: TGTGCCAGCAGCGTTGGACTAGCGGAGGTGGCAGATACGCAGTATTTT. This translates into CASSVGLAEVADTQYF.

This rearrangement joins TRBV6-6 to TRBJ2-7; TRBD1 aligns across 7 bases. J lost 3 bases, V lost 2 bases, and 7 bases had no gene match. The CDR3 has 15 residues. Germline V gene sequence: CDR1 MNHNY, CDR2 SVGAGI (reference sequence). DNA for the CDR3: TGTGCCAGCAGTTACGTAGGGACAGCGGACTACGAGCAGTACTTC. Protein product: CASSYVGTADYEQYF.

The V call is TRBV4-1, the J call TRBJ2-1, with D perhaps TRBD2 (5 bases). The CDR3 extends over 20 amino acids. The V end lost 0 bases, the J end lost 1 base, and 22 bases lay between the germline ends. The germline CDR1 and CDR2 sequences are MGHRA and YSYEKL. CDR3 region: CASSQDRRSDRGSSYNEQFF. For the CDR3, the DNA is TGCGCCAGCAGCCAAGACCGTCGGTCCGATCGGGGTAGTTCCTACAATGAGCAGTTCTTC.

This clone was counted a single time. The rearrangement uses TRBV29-1 and TRBJ1-1; unclear D gene. V was pared by 4 bases and J by 6 bases, with 21 bases between. The CDR3 is 15 residues long. Germline V lookup: CDR1 SQVTM, CDR2 ANQGSEA. The CDR3 here is CSVAGGNEGWSEAFF. CDR3 nucleotides: TGCAGCGTTGCGGGAGGGAACGAAGGGTGGTCTGAAGCTTTCTTT. The whole variable domain, filled in from reference TRBV29-1 and TRBJ1-1, reads SAVISQKPSRDICQRGTSLTIQCQVDSQVTMMFWYRQQPGQSLTLIATANQGSEATYESGFVIDKFPISRPNLTFSTLTVSNMSPEDSSIYLCSVAGGNEGWSEAFFGQGTRLTVV.

The V call is TRBV7-8, the J call TRBJ2-7; a weak D match, TRBD2 (5 bases). The germline gives CDR1 SGHVS, CDR2 FQNEAQ. There are 14 residues in the CDR3. V lost 5 bases and J 2 bases, leaving 13 bases between the germline ends. The CDR3 loop reads CASSVPGRTYEQYF. The CDR3, as DNA: TGTGCCAGCAGCGTCCCGGGAAGAACCTACGAGCAGTACTTC.

Here the CDR3 DNA reads TGCGCCAGCAGTCAATGGCGCGGACAGGGGGTGTACGAGCAGTACTTC. Protein sequence: CASSQWRGQGVYEQYF. V gene TRBV23-1 combines with J gene TRBJ2-7, with TRBD1 matching 10 bases. TRBV23-1 qualifies as an ORF whose function is uncertain. The trim removed 1 base at V and 4 bases at J, leaving 7 bases unmatched. CDR3 size: 16 residues.

The chain links TRBV2 to TRBJ2-3, with 8 bases that match TRBD2. CDR1 and CDR2 (germline): SNHLY, FYNNEI. After removal of 3 bases from V and 1 base from J, the junction contained 9 bases not matched to a gene. CDR3 length: 17 residues. This chain's CDR3 is CASSEIFKAGGTDTQYF. In DNA form, the CDR3 reads TGTGCCAGCAGTGAGATTTTTAAAGCGGGGGGCACAGATACGCAGTATTTT.